Listed here are 19 T cell receptor beta chains from one sample, sequenced in a study of cytomegalovirus exposure and HLA in healthy donors. Measured with immunoSEQ multiplex PCR; TCRdb has only the in-frame clones, and not every one. The table has a few hundred thousand clones, approximately 88% seen once; the top ten hold over 11%. The material sequenced was PBMCs. The receptors were sampled from a woman aged 25 to 39 in good health and CMV-seropositive.

This chain uses TRBV28 with TRBJ2-1, with a weak D call TRBD1 (5 bases). With 6 bases removed from V and 9 bases from J, the gap between germline ends came to 21 bases. The CDR3 runs 15 residues. Germline V lookup: CDR1 MDHEN, CDR2 SYDVKM. The CDR3 DNA reads TGTGCCAGCAGCGAAAAAATTCAGGGTAGGGGTGAGCAGTTCTTC. Translated: CASSEKIQGRGEQFF. Using reference TRBV28 and TRBJ2-1 for the parts outside the CDR3, the full variable domain is DVKVTQSSRYLVKRTGEKVFLECVQDMDHENMFWYRQDPGLGLRLIYFSYDVKMKEKGDIPEGYSVSREKKERFSLILESASTNQTSMYLCASSEKIQGRGEQFFGPGTRLTVL.

The chain links TRBV27 to TRBJ1-1, with D possibly being TRBD1 (5 bases). This CDR3 has 14 residues. CDR1 is MNHEY, CDR2 SMNVEV, per germline (reference sequence). Trimming shortened V by 2 bases and J by 3 bases, and 10 bases separated the two germline ends. The CDR3 nucleotides are TGTGCCAGCAGTTTACGGGGACCGTACACTGAAGCTTTCTTT. This gives the protein CASSLRGPYTEAFF.

The V call is TRBV4-1, the J call TRBJ2-1, with 7 nucleotides matching TRBD2. The germline V gene has CDR1 MGHRA and CDR2 YSYEKL. J lost 0 bases, V lost 4 bases, and 3 bases had no gene match. This CDR3 region has 15 residues. The CDR3 region is CASSLSSGSYNEQFF. As DNA, the CDR3 is TGCGCCAGCAGCCTATCTAGCGGCTCCTACAATGAGCAGTTCTTC.

The rearrangement links TRBV28 to TRBJ1-5; D gene uncertain. The CDR3 covers 16 residues. The germline CDR1 and CDR2 sequences are MDHEN and SYDVKM. V was shortened by 5 bases and J by 0 bases, with 14 bases between the two germline ends. This CDR3 is CASSRVTEYSNQPQHF. CDR3 nucleotides: TGTGCCAGCAGTAGAGTTACGGAGTATAGCAATCAGCCCCAGCATTTT.

V usage is TRBV6-6 and J usage is TRBJ2-1; a weak D match, TRBD1 (6 bases). V lost 4 bases, J lost 10 bases, and 17 bases lay in between. This CDR3 has 14 residues. CDR1 and CDR2 from the germline V gene are MNHNY and SVGAGI (reference sequence). The CDR3 protein is CASSFDRGYGEQFF. In DNA, the CDR3 is TGTGCCAGCAGTTTTGATAGGGGGTATGGGGAGCAGTTCTTC.

The chain carries TRBV5-6 and TRBJ2-3; unclear D gene. CDR3 length: 16 amino acids. Germline CDR1 is SGHDT and CDR2 is YYEEEE. The V and J ends lost 4 bases and 0 bases respectively, with 15 bases between them. The CDR3 nucleotides read TGTGCCAGCAGCCCCTGGACCGGATCAAGCACAGATACGCAGTATTTT. The encoded protein is CASSPWTGSSTDTQYF.

The chain combines TRBV5-1 with TRBJ2-7; 9 nucleotides line up with TRBD2. V dropped 4 bases and J dropped 7; count of bases not matched to a gene: 12. Germline V CDR1 and CDR2: SGHRS, YFSETQ. The CDR3 length is 15 residues. CDR3 sequence reads: CASSAGTSRRREQYF. The DNA of the CDR3 is TGCGCCAGCAGCGCCGGGACTAGCAGACGCCGAGAGCAGTACTTC.

The rearrangement links TRBV27 to TRBJ2-7, with 14 positions matching TRBD2. CDR3 length: 14 amino acids. The V and J ends lost 6 bases and 4 bases, in that order; junction bases with no gene match: 2. Germline values: CDR1 MNHEY, CDR2 SMNVEV (reference sequence). CDR3 sequence reads: CASRRTSGRYEQYF. The CDR3 DNA reads as TGTGCCAGCAGGAGGACTAGCGGGAGGTACGAGCAGTACTTC.

CDR3 in DNA: TGTGCCAGCAGTGAGGGAGGGGGCGAGGGGGAGCAGTACTTC. Protein sequence: CASSEGGGEGEQYF. The J gene is TRBJ2-7, the V gene TRBV25-1; D possibly uses TRBD1 or TRBD2 (7 bases each). V was pared by 3 bases and J by 7 bases, with 16 bases between. In germline, CDR1 is MGHDK, CDR2 SYGVNS. This CDR3 has 14 amino acids.

The chain uses TRBV13 and TRBJ2-1, with TRBD2 identical over 11 bases. Trimming removed 6 bases from V and 7 bases from J; junction bases left unmatched: 8. The CDR3 is made up of 15 amino acids. Germline V gene lookup returns CDR1 PRHDT and CDR2 FYEKMQ (reference sequence). The CDR3 sequence is CASRPGLAVQNEQFF. The CDR3 DNA sequence: TGTGCCAGCAGACCGGGACTAGCGGTCCAGAATGAGCAGTTCTTC.

The chain combines TRBV30 with TRBJ1-1; 11 positions agree with TRBD1. The CDR3 consists of 15 residues. The trim removed 3 bases at V and 6 bases at J, leaving 9 bases unmatched. Germline V gene sequence: CDR1 GTSNPN, CDR2 SVGIG (reference sequence). The CDR3: CAWSELGQGVSEAFF. For the CDR3, the DNA is TGTGCCTGGAGCGAACTGGGACAGGGGGTTTCTGAAGCTTTCTTT. Combining the CDR3 with reference TRBV30 and TRBJ1-1 gives the whole variable domain SQTIHQWPATLVQPVGSPLSLECTVEGTSNPNLYWYRQAAGRGLQLLFYSVGIGQISSEVPQNLSASRPQDRQFILSSKKLLLSDSGFYLCAWSELGQGVSEAFFGQGTRLTVV.

The rearrangement uses TRBV2 and TRBJ1-2; 7 bases are shared with TRBD1. The CDR3 is 14 amino acids. CDR1 is SNHLY, CDR2 FYNNEI, per germline. Losses at the gene ends were 5 bases for V and 5 bases for J; bases not matched to a gene: 8. CDR3: CASSRTGDGYGYTF. Here the CDR3 DNA reads TGTGCCAGCAGTAGGACAGGCGACGGGTATGGCTACACCTTC. The full variable domain, its missing parts supplied by reference TRBV2 and TRBJ1-2, is EPEVTQTPSHQVTQMGQEVILRCVPISNHLYFYWYRQILGQKVEFLVSFYNNEISEKSEIFDDQFSVERPDGSNFTLKIRSTKLEDSAMYFCASSRTGDGYGYTFGSGTRLTVV.

The chain employs TRBV6-1 and TRBJ1-3; D call uncertain. Trimming shortened V by 5 bases and J by 4 bases, and 9 bases separated the two germline ends. CDR1 and CDR2 (germline): MNHNS, SASEGT. The CDR3 has 13 residues. CDR3 amino acids: CASSTAQGNTIYF. Here the CDR3 DNA reads TGTGCCAGCAGTACCGCACAGGGAAACACCATATATTTT.

This chain joins TRBV27 and TRBJ2-3; D not certain. Germline CDR1 reads MNHEY; CDR2 reads SMNVEV (reference sequence). V lost 0 bases, J lost 2 bases, and 9 bases lay in between. This CDR3 has 15 residues. The CDR3 bases are TGTGCCAGCAGTTTATCCCAGTACTCCACAGATACGCAGTATTTT. It encodes CASSLSQYSTDTQYF.

About this clone: Within the sample, other DNA sequences also encode this same CDR3. V is TRBV20-1 and J is TRBJ2-5; D uncertain. The CDR3 is made up of 10 amino acids. The V end lost 5 bases, the J end lost 2 bases, and 3 bases lay between the germline ends. Germline V gene lookup returns CDR1 DFQATT and CDR2 SNEGSKA (reference sequence). In nucleotides, the CDR3 is TGCAGTGCTTCACAAGAGACCCAGTACTTC. This codes for CSASQETQYF.

This clone appeared once. This chain connects TRBV7-9 to TRBJ2-7; no definite D call. CDR1 and CDR2 from the germline V gene are SEHNR and FQNEAQ (reference sequence). This CDR3 region has 15 residues. The ends were cut back, 5 bases at V and 3 bases at J, with 17 bases in the middle. In DNA, the CDR3 is TGTGCCAGCAGCCCCCTTCCGTCGGCCAACTACGAGCAGTACTTC. Protein product: CASSPLPSANYEQYF.

V usage is TRBV9 and J usage is TRBJ2-7, with a possible D match to TRBD2 (5 bases). CDR1 and CDR2 (germline): SGDLS, YYNGEE. The CDR3 loop spans 14 amino acids. Trimming took off 2 bases at V and 3 bases at J, with 12 bases between the two ends. In DNA, the CDR3 is TGTGCCAGCAGCGTTAGTGGAGGTGGCTACGAGCAGTACTTC. This gives the protein CASSVSGGGYEQYF.

The chain carries TRBV15 and TRBJ1-5; the match to TRBD1 covers 7 bases. J lost 4 bases, V lost 5 bases, and 11 bases had no gene match. This CDR3 has 16 amino acids. Germline CDR1 is LNHNV and CDR2 is YYDKDF (reference sequence). In DNA form, the CDR3 reads TGTGCCACCAGCCGCGGGGGACAGTTATCGAATCAGCCCCAGCATTTT. Translating it yields CATSRGGQLSNQPQHF. The full variable domain, rest sourced from reference TRBV15 and TRBJ1-5, is DAMVIQNPRYQVTQFGKPVTLSCSQTLNHNVMYWYQQKSSQAPKLLFHYYDKDFNNEADTPDNFQSRRPNTSFCFLDIRSPGLGDTAMYLCATSRGGQLSNQPQHFGDGTRLSIL.

This chain connects TRBV19 to TRBJ1-1; weak D call: TRBD1 (6 bases). V was shortened by 6 bases and J by 3 bases, with 11 bases between the two germline ends. The CDR3 runs 13 residues. Germline CDR1 and CDR2: LNHDA and SQIVND (reference sequence). This CDR3 reads CASSWTEDTEAFF. The CDR3 DNA is TGTGCCAGTAGCTGGACAGAGGACACTGAAGCTTTCTTT.